The source of this TCR beta chain is a study of preoperative IRX-2 immunotherapy in early breast cancer. Assay: immunoSEQ multiplex PCR; the TCRdb copy retains only in-frame clones and omits some. The sample lists around 25,000 clones; about 90% were seen once. Treatment of the sample: preoperative locoregional IRX-2 cytokine immunotherapy. Preoperative locoregional IRX-2 cytokine immunotherapy was tested in the phase Ib source study. The sample holds one count of this clone. This CDR3 is 12 amino acids long. Germline V gives CDR1 MNHNS, CDR2 SASEGT. The sequencing here drew on tumor tissue, taken after IRX-2 immunotherapy. The sequence was obtained from a human donor with breast cancer. V gene TRBV6-1 combines with J gene TRBJ1-1, with D unresolved. CDR3 residues: CATRLGSTEAFF. Written as DNA, the CDR3 is TGTGCTACCAGGCTGGGATCGACTGAAGCTTTCTTT.